The clone carrying this T cell receptor beta chain showed up many times. Individual cDNA molecules were tagged with unique molecular identifiers. A single record per CDR3 protein comes from TCRdb applying MiXCR to the 5' RACE reads. The data hold tens of thousands of distinct CDR3 sequences, with about 7% observed a single time. These data originate in a study of early T cells in non-severe SARS-CoV-2 infection. Germline CDR1 is LGHDT and CDR2 is YNNKEL (reference sequence). This CDR3 is built from 15 residues. The V end lost 0 bases, the J end lost 6 bases, and 14 bases lay between the germline ends.

This rearrangement joins TRBV3-1 to TRBJ1-2; D remains unclear. The sample taken for sequencing was whole blood. This clonotype was sampled from an adult who was a healthcare worker with PCR-confirmed SARS-CoV-2 infection or an uninfected control (not recorded which). CDR3 amino acids: CASSQDLFGVDGYTF. In DNA, the CDR3 is TGTGCCAGCAGCCAAGATCTTTTTGGGGTGGATGGCTACACCTTC.